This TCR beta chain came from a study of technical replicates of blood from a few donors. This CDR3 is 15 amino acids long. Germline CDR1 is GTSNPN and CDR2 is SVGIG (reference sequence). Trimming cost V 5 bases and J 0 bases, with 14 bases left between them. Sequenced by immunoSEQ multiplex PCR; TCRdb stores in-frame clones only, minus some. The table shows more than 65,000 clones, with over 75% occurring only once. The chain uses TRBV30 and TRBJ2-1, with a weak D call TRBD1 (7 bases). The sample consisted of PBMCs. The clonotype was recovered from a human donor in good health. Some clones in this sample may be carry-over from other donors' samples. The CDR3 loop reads CAWEEGTASYNEQFF. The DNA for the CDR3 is TGTGCCTGGGAGGAGGGGACAGCCTCCTACAATGAGCAGTTCTTC.